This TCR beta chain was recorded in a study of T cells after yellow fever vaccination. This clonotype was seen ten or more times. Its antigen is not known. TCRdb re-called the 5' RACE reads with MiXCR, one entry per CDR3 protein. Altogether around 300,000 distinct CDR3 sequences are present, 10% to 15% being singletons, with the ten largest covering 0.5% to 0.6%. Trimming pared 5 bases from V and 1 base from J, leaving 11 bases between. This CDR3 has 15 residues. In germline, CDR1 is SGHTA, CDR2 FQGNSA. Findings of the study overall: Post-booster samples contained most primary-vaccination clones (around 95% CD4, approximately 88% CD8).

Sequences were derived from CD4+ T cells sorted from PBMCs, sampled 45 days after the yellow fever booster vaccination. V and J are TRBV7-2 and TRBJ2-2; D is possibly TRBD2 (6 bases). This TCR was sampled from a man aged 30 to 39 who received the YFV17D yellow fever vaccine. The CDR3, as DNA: TGTGCCAGCAGCCTAGTGGGAGGGAACACCGGGGAGCTGTTTTTT. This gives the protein CASSLVGGNTGELFF.